The source of this T cell receptor (beta chain) is a study of shared clonotypes between healthy human individuals. Looking at the study overall: The people who gave samples were a couple of women and a few men aged 18 to 49. Study-wide results and limits: Investigators expected sequencing depth to affect clonotype sharing among donors. With a few donors compared, 4.5% to 6.5% of naive CD4 clonotypes were shared.

V lost 3 bases and J lost 8; bases outside the gene matches: 4. The CDR3 has 13 residues. Germline lookup yields CDR1 SGDLS and CDR2 YYNGEE. To note about this clone: What it binds is unknown.

The donor cohort consisted entirely of Caucasian adults residing in Nashville, Tennessee. TCRdb's table, derived via immunoSEQ multiplex PCR, lists solely in-frame clones and lacks some. The sample holds about 1.5 million clones, 98% seen once. Sequencing used naive CD4+ T cells sorted from blood. Described subset: CD45RA+ positively selected. This sequence was found in a man under 40 in good health. This chain links TRBV9 with TRBJ2-4; 8 bases match TRBD2. DNA of the CDR3: TGTGCCAGCAGCGGGACCGGGAGGGACATTCAGTACTTC. This sequence encodes CASSGTGRDIQYF. Full variable domain (missing parts from reference TRBV9 and TRBJ2-4): DSGVTQTPKHLITATGQRVTLRCSPRSGDLSVYWYQQSLDQGLQFLIQYYNGEERAKGNILERFSAQQFPDLHSELNLSSLELGDSALYFCASSGTGRDIQYFGAGTRLSVL.